Listed below are T cell receptor beta chains from one sample, sequenced in a study of beta chain features in type 1 diabetes. TCRdb's copy holds only in-frame clones and misses some; the assay was immunoSEQ multiplex PCR. The sample includes 200,000 to 250,000 clones, roughly 13% of them seen just once. Sequenced: naive CD4+ T cells from blood. These TCRs come from a middle-aged woman in good health. Each CDR3 is given with its conserved first and last residue. D genes are given only for firm matches. Clone size is given for some rows only: seen once, a few or many times, or a class if the clone is expanded.

.,TRBJ2-3,TRBV9,TRBD2,TGTGCCAGCAGCGTACAAACTAGCGGGATAGATACGCAGTATTTT,CASSVQTSGIDTQYF
few,TRBJ1-6,TRBV9,.,TGTGCCAGCAGCGTAGAGCCAACTTATAATTCACCCCTCCACTTT,CASSVEPTYNSPLHF
few,TRBJ2-7,TRBV9,TRBD1,TGTGCCAGCAGCCTTGACAGGGGGTACGAGCAGTACTTC,CASSLDRGYEQYF
.,TRBJ1-5,TRBV9,.,TGTGCCAGCAGCGCGGGAACCTCTACAGGGCAGCCCCAGCATTTT,CASSAGTSTGQPQHF
few,TRBJ1-1,TRBV4-3,.,TGCGCCAGCAGCCAAGATCGGGGGGGGACTGAAGCTTTCTTT,CASSQDRGGTEAFF
once,TRBJ1-2,TRBV7-2,TRBD1,TGTGCCAGCAGTCGACAGGGGCCCCTCTATGGCTACACCTTC,CASSRQGPLYGYTF
.,TRBJ2-3,TRBV2,TRBD2,TGTGCCAGCAGTGAAGCGCTCGGGGGGGCACGAGATACGCAGTATTTT,CASSEALGGARDTQYF
few,TRBJ1-6,TRBV25-1,.,TGTGCCAGCAGAATTTCAGGCGAGGGTTCACCCCTCCACTTT,CASRISGEGSPLHF
.,TRBJ2-5,TRBV5-4,TRBD2,TGTGCCAGCAGCTTGGCCCTAGCGGGGGGGCTGGAGACCCAGTACTTC,CASSLALAGGLETQYF
few,TRBJ2-7,TRBV27,TRBD1,TGTGCCAGCAGTTTAGACGCGGGACAGGGGGCCTACGAGCAGTACTTC,CASSLDAGQGAYEQYF
.,TRBJ1-2,TRBV7-2,.,TGTGCCAGCAATTCCGGGGGATCCTCTGGCTACACCTTC,CASNSGGSSGYTF
.,TRBJ2-7,TRBV4-1,TRBD1,TGCGCCAGCAGCCAAGTAGCAGGACAGGGGTACGAGCAGTACTTC,CASSQVAGQGYEQYF
.,TRBJ2-1,TRBV18,TRBD2,TGTGCCAGCTCACCAACATCGGGGGGGTACAATGAGCAGTTCTTC,CASSPTSGGYNEQFF
.,TRBJ2-2,TRBV7-9,.,TGTGCCAGCAGCCTCCGGCTAGCCCCCGACACCGGGGAGCTGTTTTTT,CASSLRLAPDTGELFF
few,TRBJ2-7,TRBV4-1,TRBD1,TGCGCCAGCAGCCTACCTGGACAGGTCTACGAGCAGTACTTC,CASSLPGQVYEQYF
few,TRBJ2-5,TRBV11-2,TRBD1,TGTGCCAGCAGCTCGAGCGGCGGACAGGGGGAGACCCAGTACTTC,CASSSSGGQGETQYF
.,TRBJ1-5,TRBV2,TRBD1,TGTGCCAGCAGGAGGACAGGGTCAGTAGATCAGCCCCAGCATTTT,CASRRTGSVDQPQHF
.,TRBJ2-5,TRBV4-1,TRBD2,TGCGCCAGCAGCCAAGTGACTAGCGAGGAGACCCAGTACTTC,CASSQVTSEETQYF
few,TRBJ2-7,TRBV7-9,.,TGTGCCAGCAGCCCAGTCCCCTACGAGCAGTACTTC,CASSPVPYEQYF
few,TRBJ1-2,TRBV7-2,TRBD1,TGTGCCAGCAGCCCAAACAGGGGGCGGGACTATGGCTACACCTTC,CASSPNRGRDYGYTF
few,TRBJ1-5,TRBV19,TRBD1,TGTGCCAGTAGTATAGGAGGGACAGACAATCAGCCCCAGCATTTT,CASSIGGTDNQPQHF
.,TRBJ1-6,TRBV7-8,TRBD1,TGTGCCAGCAGCCCTGGACAGGGGGCTAATTCACCCCTCCACTTT,CASSPGQGANSPLHF
.,TRBJ1-6,TRBV11-3,.,TGTGCCAGCAGCTTAAGACAGAATTCACCCCTCCACTTT,CASSLRQNSPLHF
few,TRBJ2-2,TRBV2,TRBD1,TGTGCCAGCAGAGAACGTGCGACAGGGGGTGGCGGGGAGCTGTTTTTT,CASRERATGGGGELFF
few,TRBJ2-5,TRBV18,TRBD2,TGTGCCAGCTCACCAACGGGACTAGAGGAGACCCAGTACTTC,CASSPTGLEETQYF
few,TRBJ2-5,TRBV11-2,TRBD2,TGTGCCAGCAGCTTAGCGCTAGCGGGGTACCAAGAGACCCAGTACTTC,CASSLALAGYQETQYF
.,TRBJ2-3,TRBV7-9,TRBD2,TGTGCCAGCAGCTTATGGACTAGCGGGACAGATACGCAGTATTTT,CASSLWTSGTDTQYF
.,TRBJ2-5,TRBV11-2,TRBD2,TGTGCCAGCAGCCCGGGGACGACTAGCGGGGGGGCGGAGACCCAGTACTTC,CASSPGTTSGGAETQYF
.,TRBJ2-7,TRBV6-5,.,TGTGCCACTGGGGGACACCCCTCCTACGAGCAGTACTTC,CATGGHPSYEQYF